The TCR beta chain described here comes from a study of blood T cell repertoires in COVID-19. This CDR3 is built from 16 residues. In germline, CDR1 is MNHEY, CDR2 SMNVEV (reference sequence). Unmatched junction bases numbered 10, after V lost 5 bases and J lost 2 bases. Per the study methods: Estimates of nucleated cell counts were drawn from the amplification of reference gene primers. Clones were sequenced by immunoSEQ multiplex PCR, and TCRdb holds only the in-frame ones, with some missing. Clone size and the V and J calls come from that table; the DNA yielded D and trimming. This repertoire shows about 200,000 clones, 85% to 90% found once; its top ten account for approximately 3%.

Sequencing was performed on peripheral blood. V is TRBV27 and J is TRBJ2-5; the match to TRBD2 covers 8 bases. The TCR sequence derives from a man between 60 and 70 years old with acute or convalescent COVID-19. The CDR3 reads CASSPARGGRQETQYF. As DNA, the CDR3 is TGTGCCAGCAGTCCCGCTCGCGGGGGGAGGCAAGAGACCCAGTACTTC.